This T cell receptor (beta chain) was recorded in a study of T cell responses to AZD1222 COVID-19 vaccine. The repertoire was sequenced with immunoSEQ multiplex PCR; TCRdb's copy has only in-frame clones and lacks some. The data contain 95,000 to 150,000 clones, roughly 90% of them seen just once; the ten biggest clones take up approximately 4.8%. The CDR3 extends over 14 amino acids. V was pared by 6 bases and J by 7 bases, with 16 bases between. CDR1 and CDR2 (germline): MNHNY, SVGAGI (reference sequence). The source is an adult in good health. The rearrangement links TRBV6-6 to TRBJ1-5; D ambiguous. The sample consisted of peripheral blood, taken on day 0 of AZD1222 vaccination. The CDR3 DNA is TGTGCCAGCAGCTCCCATGCCAGGCTACAGCCCCAGCATTTT. Translation gives CASSSHARLQPQHF.